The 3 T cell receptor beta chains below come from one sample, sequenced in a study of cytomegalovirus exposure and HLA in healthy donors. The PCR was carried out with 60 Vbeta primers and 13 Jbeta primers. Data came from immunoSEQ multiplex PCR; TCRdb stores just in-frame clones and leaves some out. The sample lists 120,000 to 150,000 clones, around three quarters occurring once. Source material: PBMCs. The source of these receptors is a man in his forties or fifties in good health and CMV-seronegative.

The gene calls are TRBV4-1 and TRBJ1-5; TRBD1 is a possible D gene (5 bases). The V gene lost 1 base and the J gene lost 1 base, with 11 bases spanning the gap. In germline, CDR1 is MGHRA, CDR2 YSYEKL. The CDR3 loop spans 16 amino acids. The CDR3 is CASSQGAGGSNQPQHF. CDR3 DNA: TGCGCCAGCAGCCAAGGGGCGGGGGGGAGCAATCAGCCCCAGCATTTT.

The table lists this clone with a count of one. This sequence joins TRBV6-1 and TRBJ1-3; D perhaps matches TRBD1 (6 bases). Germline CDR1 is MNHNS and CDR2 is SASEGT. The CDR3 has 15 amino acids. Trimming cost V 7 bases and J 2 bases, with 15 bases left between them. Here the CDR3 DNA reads TGTGCCAGCACCGCTATGGGGGCGACTGGAAACACCATATATTTT. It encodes CASTAMGATGNTIYF.

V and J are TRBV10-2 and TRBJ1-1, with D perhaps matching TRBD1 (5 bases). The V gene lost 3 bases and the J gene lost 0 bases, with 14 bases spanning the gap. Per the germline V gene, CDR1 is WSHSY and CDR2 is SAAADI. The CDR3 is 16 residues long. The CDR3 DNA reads TGCGCCAGCAGTGACAGACGGGAGGGGTTGAACACTGAAGCTTTCTTT. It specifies CASSDRREGLNTEAFF.